These 20 T cell receptor beta chains came from one sample sequenced in a study of radiotherapy plus CTLA-4 blockade in lung cancer. The table came from immunoSEQ multiplex PCR; TCRdb's copy has only in-frame clones and leaves some out. The table has 35,000 to 45,000 clones, 75% to 90% seen once. Here the sequenced sample was peripheral blood, taken from a patient treated with radiotherapy plus ipilimumab. The receptors derive from a human donor with non-small cell lung cancer who had stable disease on radiotherapy plus ipilimumab.

This clone has a single count. The chain joins TRBV18 to TRBJ1-5, with 7 positions matching TRBD1. This CDR3 comprises 16 residues. Germline assignment: CDR1 KGHSH and CDR2 LQKENI. The V and J ends lost 0 bases and 3 bases, in that order; junction bases with no gene match: 5. CDR3 amino acids: CASSPPGQANNQPQHF. The CDR3 DNA reads as TGTGCCAGCTCACCACCCGGACAGGCCAACAATCAGCCCCAGCATTTT.

In DNA, the CDR3 is TGTGCCAGCTCACCATCCCCCGGGGGAGAGGGCTACACCTTC. Residues: CASSPSPGGEGYTF. The chain employs TRBV18 and TRBJ1-2; tentative D call: TRBD1 (5 bases). This CDR3 region has 14 residues. Looked up from germline, CDR1 is KGHSH and CDR2 is LQKENI. Trimming shortened V by 2 bases and J by 8 bases, and 15 bases separated the two germline ends. Drawing the rest from reference TRBV18 and TRBJ1-2, the complete variable domain is NAGVMQNPRHLVRRRGQEARLRCSPMKGHSHVYWYRQLPEEGLKFMVYLQKENIIDESGMPKERFSAEFPKEGPSILRIQQVVRGDSAAYFCASSPSPGGEGYTFGSGTRLTVV.

In its sample, this clone was seen once. The CDR3 region is CATSPERGYNSPLHF. DNA of the CDR3: TGTGCCACCTCGCCCGAGCGGGGATATAATTCACCCCTCCACTTT. V usage is TRBV2 and J usage is TRBJ1-6; D gene unclear. Trimming took 10 bases from V and 4 from J, leaving 17 bases between them. The CDR3 runs to 15 residues. Germline V gene lookup returns CDR1 SNHLY and CDR2 FYNNEI.

The chain has TRBV6-6 and TRBJ2-7, with D possibly matching TRBD2 (6 bases). The CDR3 runs to 12 residues. Germline V gene lookup returns CDR1 MNHNY and CDR2 SVGAGI (reference sequence). V shed 2 bases and J shed 7 bases, with 9 bases lying between them. The CDR3 coding sequence is TGTGCCAGCAGTTACGACGGGGGAGAGCAGTACTTC. It encodes CASSYDGGEQYF.

The chain couples TRBV4-1 to TRBJ2-7; TRBD2 might be the D (7 bases). This CDR3 contains 15 residues. The V end lost 4 bases, the J end lost 6 bases, and 19 bases lay between the germline ends. CDR1 and CDR2 (germline): MGHRA, YSYEKL. CDR3 DNA: TGCGCCAGCAGCCGAACTCCCGGGGGGCGCGGCGAGCAGTACTTC. Amino acids: CASSRTPGGRGEQYF.

This clone has a single count. One end of the junction fails to match germline, which may point to a read error. The chain uses TRBV7-7 and TRBJ2-1, with TRBD2 matching 9 bases. The germline V gene has CDR1 SSHAT and CDR2 FNYEAQ (reference sequence). The CDR3 has 16 amino acids. CDR3 in amino acids: CASSEATSGTGNEQFF. CDR3 bases: TGTGCTAGCAGCGAAGCGACTAGCGGCACGGGCAATGAGCAGTTCTTC.

J is TRBJ1-1 and V is TRBV5-6; no reliable D call. Germline-derived CDR1 and CDR2 are SGHDT and YYEEEE. V lost 0 bases, J lost 1 base, and 7 bases lay in between. There are 14 residues in the CDR3. CDR3 bases: TGTGCCAGCAGCTTGGCGGGGAGGAACACTGAAGCTTTCTTT. Amino acids: CASSLAGRNTEAFF.

The CDR3 nucleotides read TGTGCCAGCAGTGCCGGGACAGTCGTGGGAAAACTGTTTTTT. Translation: CASSAGTVVGKLFF. V gene TRBV6-5 combines with J gene TRBJ1-4; 7 nucleotides match TRBD1. Germline V gene sequence: CDR1 MNHEY, CDR2 SVGAGI. The CDR3 consists of 14 residues. Trimming removed 5 bases from V and 10 bases from J; junction bases left unmatched: 10.

With regard to this clone: Different DNA sequences within this sample yield the same CDR3. The genes are TRBV14 and TRBJ2-1; 11 nucleotides match TRBD2. CDR1 is SGHDN and CDR2 is FVKESK in the germline V gene. After removal of 3 bases from V and 10 bases from J, the junction contained 8 bases not matched to a gene. This CDR3 comprises 15 residues. The CDR3 region is CASSHRLAGLIEQFF. The CDR3 bases are TGTGCCAGCAGCCACCGACTAGCGGGACTCATCGAGCAGTTCTTC.

The V and J genes are TRBV18 and TRBJ1-5, with D unclear. Trimming pared 6 bases from V and 0 bases from J, leaving 12 bases between. Germline CDR1 and CDR2: KGHSH and LQKENI. The CDR3 contains 15 residues. CDR3: CASSQARFSNQPQHF. Here the CDR3 DNA reads TGTGCCAGCTCTCAAGCCCGCTTTAGCAATCAGCCCCAGCATTTT.

The CDR3 bases are TGTGCCTGGAGTTTGGGGCTTGAGCAGTTCTTC. This sequence encodes CAWSLGLEQFF. The genes are TRBV30 and TRBJ2-1; tentative D call: TRBD1 (5 bases). Trimming shortened V by 2 bases and J by 9 bases, and 8 bases separated the two germline ends. The CDR3 has 11 amino acids. Germline V gives CDR1 GTSNPN, CDR2 SVGIG (reference sequence).

This clone was seen a few times. The chain combines TRBV2 with TRBJ1-1, with D maybe TRBD1 (6 bases). This CDR3 is 14 amino acids long. Germline CDR1 and CDR2: SNHLY and FYNNEI. Trimming left V 6 bases short and J 0 bases short, with 11 bases between. CDR3 sequence reads: CASRRGFMNTEAFF. The CDR3 DNA follows: TGTGCCAGCAGGAGGGGGTTCATGAACACTGAAGCTTTCTTT.

The rearrangement uses TRBV7-8 and TRBJ1-2, with 7 bases that match TRBD1. J was trimmed by 0 bases and V by 5 bases; bases with no gene match: 6. Germline lookup yields CDR1 SGHVS and CDR2 FQNEAQ. The CDR3 sequence is 15 residues long. CDR3 residues: CASSKDRLANYGYTF. The DNA of the CDR3 is TGTGCCAGCAGCAAGGACAGGTTAGCTAACTATGGCTACACCTTC.

In the case of this clone: The junction shows a germline mismatch at one end, possibly a read error. The chain couples TRBV14 to TRBJ2-2; 8 bases match TRBD2. Germline lookup yields CDR1 SGHDN and CDR2 FVKESK. CDR3 length: 16 amino acids. The chain's CDR3 is CASSPWGGRNTGELSF. CDR3 nucleotides: TGTGCCAGCAGTCCTTGGGGCGGGAGGAACACCGGGGAGCTGTCTTTT.

This sequence joins TRBV29-1 and TRBJ2-7; D not resolved. This CDR3 is built from 12 residues. From germline, CDR1 is SQVTM and CDR2 ANQGSEA. V lost 0 bases and J 0 bases, leaving 3 bases between the germline ends. In DNA form, the CDR3 reads TGCAGCGTTGAAGACGGCTCCTACGAGCAGTACTTC. This translates into CSVEDGSYEQYF.

In DNA form, the CDR3 reads TGTGCCAGCAGTGAGGAACAGGGGCCCCCCTACGAGCAGTACTTC. Translated: CASSEEQGPPYEQYF. The chain has TRBV6-1 and TRBJ2-7, with 7 bases lining up with TRBD1. Germline CDR1 and CDR2: MNHNS and SASEGT. The CDR3 has 15 amino acids. Trimming removed 3 bases from V and 2 bases from J; junction bases left unmatched: 7.

The J gene is TRBJ2-7, the V gene TRBV27; maybe TRBD1 (7 bases). CDR1 and CDR2 from the germline V gene are MNHEY and SMNVEV (reference sequence). V lost 6 bases and J 2 bases, leaving 14 bases between the germline ends. The CDR3 is made up of 14 amino acids. CDR3 sequence: CASRAAGQTYEQYF. CDR3 nucleotide sequence: TGTGCCAGCAGGGCCGCGGGACAGACCTACGAGCAGTACTTC.

This clone was seen a single time. The V gene is TRBV27, the J gene TRBJ2-7; 7 nucleotides match TRBD1. The CDR3 spans 16 residues. CDR1 and CDR2 (germline): MNHEY, SMNVEV (reference sequence). With 2 bases clipped from V and 7 bases from J, the junction kept 14 bases outside the gene matches. CDR3 nucleotides: TGTGCCAGCAGTTTAACCGGGACAGAGGTTATAAGAGAGCAGTACTTC. It is translated as CASSLTGTEVIREQYF.

The gene calls are TRBV28 and TRBJ2-7; tentatively, D is TRBD2 (6 bases). Trimming removed 5 bases from V and 2 bases from J, with 13 bases in between. Looked up from germline, CDR1 is MDHEN and CDR2 is SYDVKM. The CDR3 consists of 14 residues. The CDR3, as DNA: TGTGCCAGCAGTAGACTAGAAGACACCTACGAGCAGTACTTC. Its protein is CASSRLEDTYEQYF.

The chain recombines TRBV7-6 with TRBJ2-7; tentative D call: TRBD1 (6 bases). Germline V lookup: CDR1 SGHVS, CDR2 FNYEAQ. This CDR3 is built from 13 residues. The V and J ends lost 4 bases and 6 bases respectively, with 13 bases between them. The CDR3 bases are TGTGCCAGCAGCTCAAACAGGGTAACCGAGCAGTACTTC. This codes for CASSSNRVTEQYF.